Included here is one T cell receptor (beta chain) sequence, with context. No antigen is known for it. This sample is part of a study of cytomegalovirus exposure and HLA in healthy donors. Study conclusions and caveats: The study flagged approximately 180 TCR beta chains as cytomegalovirus-associated. Under in vitro conditions, a few CMV-associated chains were confirmed as specific for CMV antigens. The tendency of first-cohort TCR clusters to co-occur in the 100 to 150 validation repertoires emerged from a later analysis. Reports indicated that the classifier achieved high specificity and sensitivity in diagnosing cytomegalovirus status.

Germline CDR1 reads SGHVS; CDR2 reads FNYEAQ. V was clipped by 2 bases and J by 4 bases; unmatched bases: 9. The CDR3 contains 17 residues. Libraries were prepared by immunoSEQ multiplex PCR; TCRdb keeps only in-frame clonotypes and omits some of them. The table records 220,000 or so clones, 87% of them present only once. The sequenced sample was PBMCs. This receptor was taken from a woman between 18 and 30 years old in good health and CMV-seropositive. The rearrangement uses TRBV7-6 and TRBJ2-3, with 10 bases aligning to TRBD2. The CDR3 loop reads CASSLLSSGSRADTQYF. Here the CDR3 DNA reads TGTGCCAGCAGCTTACTGTCTAGCGGGAGTAGGGCAGATACGCAGTATTTT.